This T cell receptor (beta chain) derives from a study of blood T cell repertoires in COVID-19. As for the study in general: The study drew acute and convalescent COVID-19 samples from the United States, Italy and Spain.

Authors' data handling: Estimation of nucleated cell counts relied on the amplification of reference gene primers. Measured with immunoSEQ multiplex PCR; TCRdb has only the in-frame clones, and not every one. From that table come the V and J calls and clone size; the DNA was used to work out D and trimming. This sample carries hundreds of thousands of clones, just under 90% of them seen once, and the ten largest clones take about 0.24%. Germline CDR1 reads GTSNPN; CDR2 reads SVGIG (reference sequence). The CDR3 extends over 15 amino acids. Trimming stripped 3 bases from V and 1 base from J, with 15 bases between.

The clonotype comes from a young woman with acute or convalescent COVID-19. The sample taken for sequencing was peripheral blood. The chain joins TRBV30 to TRBJ1-1; weak D call: TRBD1 (5 bases). The chain's CDR3 is CAWSGPGTTNTEAFF. CDR3 sequence (DNA): TGTGCCTGGAGCGGACCCGGGACTACGAACACTGAAGCTTTCTTT.